Listed below are T cell receptor beta chains from one sample, sequenced in a study of beta chain features in type 1 diabetes. The data were produced by immunoSEQ multiplex PCR, yet TCRdb's version contains in-frame clones alone and is incomplete. This table has 500,000 to 700,000 clones, 15% to 18% appearing once. The sample taken for sequencing was naive CD4+ T cells from blood. These TCRs come from a man between 18 and 35 years old in good health. Both conserved end residues are part of each CDR3. D genes are given only for firm matches. For some rows the clone size is stated as once, few or many, or as a class when expanded; others skip it.

V gene	clone size	J gene	D gene	CDR3 DNA	CDR3 protein
TRBV5-1	once	TRBJ2-2	NA	TGCGCCAGCAGCGAGGGGGTATTGACCGGGGAGCTGTTTTTT	CASSEGVLTGELFF
TRBV9	NA	TRBJ2-1	TRBD1	TGTGCCAGCAGCGCCCACAGGGGAAGCTCCTACAATGAGCAGTTCTTC	CASSAHRGSSYNEQFF
TRBV7-3	NA	TRBJ2-3	TRBD2	TGTGCCAGCAGCGCAACTAGCGGGGCTAGCACAGATACGCAGTATTTT	CASSATSGASTDTQYF
TRBV10-3	NA	TRBJ2-5	NA	TGTGCCATCAGTTCCCCTGGAGAGACCCAGTACTTC	CAISSPGETQYF
TRBV7-2	few	TRBJ2-1	NA	TGTGCCAGCAGTCCTCGGAGTAGCGCACACAATGAGCAGTTCTTC	CASSPRSSAHNEQFF
TRBV4-2	NA	TRBJ2-5	TRBD2	TGTGCCAGCAGCCAGAAAGGGCCTAGCGGGAGGGCCGAGACCCAGTACTTC	CASSQKGPSGRAETQYF
TRBV4-1	few	TRBJ2-7	NA	TGCGCCAGCAGCCGCTCGGGACGGAACTCCTACGAGCAGTACTTC	CASSRSGRNSYEQYF
TRBV27	few	TRBJ1-1	NA	TGTGCCAGCAGTGTCAGGGCTGACACTGAAGCTTTCTTT	CASSVRADTEAFF
TRBV5-6	NA	TRBJ1-5	NA	TGTGCCAGCTCCCAACGGGGGCAGCCCCAGCATTTT	CASSQRGQPQHF
TRBV6-5	few	TRBJ2-7	NA	TGTGCCAGCAGTTATCATACAGGAAAGCAGTACTTC	CASSYHTGKQYF
TRBV4-2	NA	TRBJ1-1	NA	TGTGCCAGCAGCCAAGATAGACAGCGGAACACTGAAGCTTTCTTT	CASSQDRQRNTEAFF
TRBV6-5	NA	TRBJ2-7	NA	TGTGCCAGCAGTTACTCTGTGGGCAGGCAGTACTTC	CASSYSVGRQYF
TRBV30	NA	TRBJ1-2	NA	TGTGCCTGGGGGCGACCAGGCTCTAACTATGGCTACACCTTC	CAWGRPGSNYGYTF
TRBV6-5	NA	TRBJ1-1	NA	TGTGCCAGCAGTTACTCGAGAGAACTCTTGAACACTGAAGCTTTCTTT	CASSYSRELLNTEAFF
TRBV11-1	NA	TRBJ1-1	NA	TGTGCCAGCAGCTTAAGGTGGACTGAAGCTTTCTTT	CASSLRWTEAFF
TRBV18	NA	TRBJ2-5	NA	TGTGCCAGCTCACCAAGCTCTAATTGGGAGACCCAGTACTTC	CASSPSSNWETQYF
TRBV4-1	NA	TRBJ2-5	TRBD2	TGCGCCAGCAGCCAAGTTCTCGTAGCGGGATCTGGGGCCCAGTACTTC	CASSQVLVAGSGAQYF
TRBV11-2	few	TRBJ2-1	NA	TGTGCCAGCAGCTTAGTAGGGTGGAGGTCCTACAATGAGCAGTTCTTC	CASSLVGWRSYNEQFF
TRBV5-1	NA	TRBJ2-1	TRBD2	TGCGCCAGCAGGACGACTAGCGGGCCATACAATGAGCAGTTCTTC	CASRTTSGPYNEQFF
TRBV28	NA	TRBJ1-2	TRBD1	TGTGCCAGCAGTTTATTCGGGACAGGTTATGGCTACACCTTC	CASSLFGTGYGYTF
TRBV5-1	few	TRBJ2-1	NA	TGCGCCAGCAGCCCATCGTTAAGCTCCTACAATGAGCAGTTCTTC	CASSPSLSSYNEQFF
TRBV4-3	many	TRBJ2-3	NA	TGCGCCAGCAGCCAAGACCCTACAGACGGAGATACGCAGTATTTT	CASSQDPTDGDTQYF
TRBV5-1	few	TRBJ2-3	TRBD2	TGCGCCAGCAGCTTTAGCGGGAGGGCCGGAGATACGCAGTATTTT	CASSFSGRAGDTQYF
TRBV19	NA	TRBJ2-7	NA	TGTGCCAGTAGTATTCCGCCCTACGAGCAGTACTTC	CASSIPPYEQYF
TRBV14	few	TRBJ1-3	NA	TGTGCCAGCAGCCAAGGACTAAGCTCTGGAAACACCATATATTTT	CASSQGLSSGNTIYF
TRBV2	NA	TRBJ2-1	TRBD2	TGTGCCAGCAGTAAATTTAGCGGGAGTAGTTACAATGAGCAGTTCTTC	CASSKFSGSSYNEQFF
TRBV18	NA	TRBJ1-3	NA	TGTGCCAGCTCACAAGGACTGGCCTCTGGAAACACCATATATTTT	CASSQGLASGNTIYF
TRBV5-4	NA	TRBJ2-1	NA	TGTGCCAGCAGCCAGGGGCGTTTGCAGTTCTTC	CASSQGRLQFF
TRBV7-3	NA	TRBJ2-1	TRBD1	TGTGCCAGCAGCTTACGGGACAGTTACAATGAGCAGTTCTTC	CASSLRDSYNEQFF
TRBV28	few	TRBJ2-1	NA	TGTGCCAGCAGCCCAGGGACTGTAGCGTACCATGAGCAGTTCTTC	CASSPGTVAYHEQFF
TRBV9	NA	TRBJ2-1	NA	TGTGCCAGCAGCGGCACTCCGGGGAGGGGGAATGAGCAGTTCTTC	CASSGTPGRGNEQFF